This record covers a single T cell receptor beta chain. Living in 24 US areas, the participants were between about 18 and 100 years of age. This sample is part of a study of blood T cell repertoires in COVID-19. Study information: Nucleic acid was either cDNA or gDNA, and it came from T cells, B-cell-depleted T cells, or PBMCs.

This CDR3 comprises 15 residues. CDR1 and CDR2 (germline): SGHRS, YFSETQ. V was cut by 2 bases and J by 3 bases, with 14 bases left in between. In the original analysis: Amplified reference gene primers provided the basis for estimating nucleated cell counts. TCRdb keeps only in-frame clones here, not all; method: immunoSEQ multiplex PCR. V and J calls and clone size are given by that table; D and trimming were obtained from the DNA. The repertoire consists of 200,000 to 250,000 clones, with approximately 80% occurring once and the leading ten covering 3% to 4%. The source material was PBMCs or T cells enriched from blood (not recorded which). The chain has TRBV5-1 and TRBJ1-2; D gene uncertain. This sequence originates from a woman aged 55-69 years who had recovered from COVID-19. This CDR3 is CASSFRVPKDYGYTF. DNA of the CDR3: TGCGCCAGCAGCTTCCGGGTCCCCAAGGACTATGGCTACACCTTC.